The clone carrying this TCR beta chain was detected once. The sample is drawn from a study of blood T cell repertoires in COVID-19. Study-wide context: Donors in the United States, Italy and Spain gave samples during acute or convalescent COVID-19. In each case, the material was cDNA or gDNA derived from T cells, B-cell-depleted T cells, or PBMCs.

Libraries were prepared by immunoSEQ multiplex PCR; TCRdb keeps only in-frame clonotypes and omits some of them. Of about 330,000 clones listed, nearly 90% are singletons. Participants were aged about 18 to 90 years from about 25 US areas. CDR1 and CDR2 from the germline V gene are MGHRA and YSYEKL. The V gene end was trimmed by 1 base and the J gene end by 6 bases; junction bases not matched to a gene: 9. CDR3 length: 15 amino acids. Sequenced material: PBMCs or T cells enriched from blood (not recorded which). The origin of this receptor is a woman aged 25 to 39 who had recovered from COVID-19. The V call is TRBV4-1, the J call TRBJ2-7; 7 positions agree with TRBD1. Here the CDR3 DNA reads TGCGCCAGCAGCCAAGCCAGACAGGGAAACGGCGAGCAGTACTTC. It codes for CASSQARQGNGEQYF.